The entry below gives a single T cell receptor beta chain sequence along with its context. The antigen remains unidentified. The data were produced by immunoSEQ multiplex PCR, yet TCRdb's version contains in-frame clones alone and is incomplete. Here the sample spans tens of thousands of clones, roughly 84% being singletons. This CDR3 contains 14 residues. CDR1 and CDR2 from the germline V gene are LNHDA and SQIVND (reference sequence). Trimming removed 0 bases from V and 5 bases from J, with 10 bases in between. This specimen comes from a study of Tregs in tolerant kidney transplant recipients. Study-wide results and limits: Few patients were studied, so findings need validation in larger groups.

Source material: CD4+ T cells from blood. This clonotype was obtained from a human donor in good health. V usage is TRBV19 and J usage is TRBJ1-2; a weak D match, TRBD1 (5 bases). The CDR3 spells CASSIDRGRYGYTF. The CDR3 nucleotides are TGTGCCAGTAGTATAGATCGGGGACGTTATGGCTACACCTTC.